This entry describes one TCR beta chain. Distinct nucleotide sequences in the sample also encode this CDR3. This sample stems from a study of blood T cell repertoires in COVID-19. In the study overall: Researchers got acute and convalescent COVID-19 samples from the United States, Italy and Spain. Sources were T cells, B-cell-depleted T cells, or PBMCs; the material itself was cDNA or gDNA.

In Seattle, patients joined the study during active infection and were tracked longitudinally. The V end was cut by 4 bases, the J end by 4 bases, with 4 bases between. CDR1 is SNHLY and CDR2 is FYNNEI in the germline V gene. The CDR3 extends over 11 amino acids. Authors' processing steps: Scientists estimated how many nucleated cells there were by amplifying reference gene primers. Assay: immunoSEQ multiplex PCR; the TCRdb copy retains only in-frame clones and omits some. From that table come the V and J calls and clone size; the DNA was used to work out D and trimming. The sample lists about 160,000 clones, around 82% occurring once.

The sequence came from a woman in her thirties or forties with COVID-19, enrolled during active disease. The specimen was peripheral blood. This chain connects TRBV2 to TRBJ2-5; D is uncertain. Here the CDR3 reads CASSAVETQYF. In nucleotides, the CDR3 is TGTGCCAGCAGTGCGGTAGAGACCCAGTACTTC.